A single sample gave rise to the 14 T cell receptor beta chains below, sequenced in a study of OX40 agonist ivuxolimab in advanced cancers. Libraries were prepared through the immunoSEQ multiplex PCR assay. In its TCRdb copy, this immuneACCESS table keeps in-frame sequences only and misses some clones. Where compared with another copy, unresolved V genes explain less than half of these, and the others have no known cause. The sample table lists roughly 28,000 clones, approximately 84% of them with a count of one. Approximately 16% of the sample lies in the top ten. Sequencing was performed on CD4+ or CD8+ T cells sorted from blood, taken in a trial of the OX40 agonist ivuxolimab. All receptors derive from an adult with an advanced solid tumor such as melanoma, head and neck, liver or kidney cancer.

J is TRBJ2-1 and V is TRBV9; the match to TRBD1 covers 8 bases. Germline trimming cut 4 bases from V and 6 bases from J; bases unmatched to any gene: 15. The germline CDR1 and CDR2 sequences are SGDLS and YYNGEE. The CDR3 spans 17 residues. The CDR3 protein is CASSHPGSGGRTNEQFF. The CDR3 DNA follows: TGTGCCAGCAGCCACCCCGGGTCAGGGGGCAGAACCAATGAGCAGTTCTTC.

The CDR3 protein is CASSLARGGGSTQTQYF. Written as DNA, the CDR3 is TGTGCCAGCAGCTTGGCCCGGGGGGGCGGGAGCACGCAGACCCAGTACTTC. The chain couples TRBV13 to TRBJ2-5; TRBD2 agrees at 8 bases. Germline V lookup: CDR1 PRHDT, CDR2 FYEKMQ (reference sequence). The CDR3 totals 17 residues. V was pared by 3 bases and J by 6 bases, with 15 bases of the junction left unmatched.

The rearrangement uses TRBV19 and TRBJ1-5, with 7 bases that match TRBD1. The germline V gene has CDR1 LNHDA and CDR2 SQIVND (reference sequence). This CDR3 contains 15 residues. V shed 3 bases, J shed 5 bases, and the junction held 7 bases outside the gene matches. The CDR3 protein is CASSIPGGYHQPQHF. The CDR3, as DNA: TGTGCCAGTAGTATTCCAGGGGGGTATCATCAGCCCCAGCATTTT.

The chain recombines TRBV5-5 with TRBJ2-3; the match to TRBD1 covers 8 bases. After removal of 2 bases from V and 6 bases from J, the junction contained 8 bases not matched to a gene. This CDR3 contains 15 residues. Germline V gives CDR1 SGHKS, CDR2 YYEKEE (reference sequence). CDR3 sequence reads: CASSFRTGSLDTQYF. CDR3 nucleotides: TGTGCCAGCAGCTTCAGGACAGGGAGTTTGGATACGCAGTATTTT.

The chain carries TRBV25-1 and TRBJ2-2, with 12 bases that match TRBD2. Unmatched junction bases numbered 6, after V lost 1 base and J lost 3 bases. CDR1 is MGHDK, CDR2 SYGVNS, per germline. This CDR3 has 18 residues. The CDR3: CASSESLLAGGHTGELFF. The CDR3, as DNA: TGTGCCAGCAGTGAATCGCTACTAGCGGGAGGACACACCGGGGAGCTGTTTTTT. Full variable domain (rest looked up from reference TRBV25-1 and TRBJ2-2): EADIYQTPRYLVIGTGKKITLECSQTMGHDKMYWYQQDPGMELHLIHYSYGVNSTEKGDLSSESTVSRIRTEHFPLTLESARPSHTSQYLCASSESLLAGGHTGELFFGEGSRLTVL.

The gene calls are TRBV11-2 and TRBJ2-7; D might be TRBD1 or TRBD2, each matching 6 bases. Trimming cost V 1 base and J 0 bases, with 16 bases left between them. There are 17 residues in the CDR3. Germline-derived CDR1 and CDR2 are SGHAT and FQNNGV. The CDR3 loop reads CASSLGSGGRSSYEQYF. The CDR3 region has the DNA TGTGCCAGCAGCTTAGGTAGTGGGGGGCGGAGCTCCTACGAGCAGTACTTC.

This clone was observed a single time. The chain recombines TRBV13 with TRBJ2-1, with 9 nucleotides matching TRBD1. The CDR3 is 15 residues long. Trimming at V came to 5 bases and at J to 9 bases, leaving 11 bases not matched to a gene. Germline loops: CDR1 PRHDT, CDR2 FYEKMQ (reference sequence). CDR3 nucleotide sequence: TGTGCCAGCAGCAGCACGGACAGGGGAGGGGGTGAGCAGTTCTTC. It yields the protein CASSSTDRGGGEQFF.

A single count supports this clone. The chain uses TRBV9 and TRBJ1-2; 7 bases align to TRBD1. The CDR3 spans 12 residues. J lost 8 bases, V lost 3 bases, and 4 bases had no gene match. Per the germline V gene, CDR1 is SGDLS and CDR2 is YYNGEE. The CDR3 reads CASSDRGWGYTF. In DNA, the CDR3 is TGTGCCAGCAGCGACAGGGGTTGGGGCTACACCTTC.

This clone appeared once. The rearrangement uses TRBV30 and TRBJ2-2; 8 bases align to TRBD2. Germline-derived CDR1 and CDR2 are GTSNPN and SVGIG (reference sequence). This CDR3 is built from 14 residues. J lost 4 bases, V lost 0 bases, and 1 base had no gene match. The CDR3 bases are TGTGCCTGGAGTGTACGGGGGGGCACCGGGGAGCTGTTTTTT. It translates to CAWSVRGGTGELFF.

The chain carries TRBV19 and TRBJ2-7; D gene ambiguous. Trimming left V 3 bases short and J 0 bases short, with 6 bases between. Germline CDR1 LNHDA, CDR2 SQIVND (reference sequence). The CDR3 contains 13 residues. This chain's CDR3 is CASSIGFSYEQYF. The CDR3 DNA reads TGTGCCAGTAGTATCGGGTTCTCCTACGAGCAGTACTTC. Variable domain in full (rest from reference TRBV19 and TRBJ2-7): DGGITQSPKYLFRKEGQNVTLSCEQNLNHDAMYWYRQDPGQGLRLIYYSQIVNDFQKGDIAEGYSVSREKKESFPLTVTSAQKNPTAFYLCASSIGFSYEQYFGPGTRLTVT.

V and J are TRBV9 and TRBJ1-2; D unclear. CDR3 length equals 15 residues. Per germline, CDR1 SGDLS and CDR2 YYNGEE. Trimming took off 4 bases at V and 0 bases at J, with 13 bases between the two ends. The CDR3 coding sequence is TGTGCCAGCAGCTTAGCAGCCAGTTCTAACTATGGCTACACCTTC. Its translation is CASSLAASSNYGYTF.

The chain recombines TRBV6-4 with TRBJ2-7; D is uncertain. V was trimmed by 9 bases and J by 3 bases, leaving 30 bases between them. This CDR3 contains 18 residues. The germline V gene encodes CDR1 MRHNA and CDR2 SNTAGT. CDR3 in amino acids: CASNGANDRKTSVYEQYF. In DNA, the CDR3 is TGTGCCAGTAACGGAGCCAACGACCGAAAAACCAGCGTCTACGAGCAGTACTTC.

The genes are TRBV19 and TRBJ1-1; D call uncertain. V was trimmed by 1 base and J by 11 bases, leaving 17 bases between them. Germline values: CDR1 LNHDA, CDR2 SQIVND (reference sequence). The CDR3 has 14 residues. CDR3 DNA sequence: TGTGCCAGTAGTATAGTTTCCGGACGCTGGGAGGCTTTCTTT. Translated, it gives CASSIVSGRWEAFF.

The chain joins TRBV6-5 to TRBJ1-5, with D hard to call. V was trimmed by 0 bases and J by 7 bases, leaving 10 bases between them. The CDR3 is 14 residues long. Germline values: CDR1 MNHEY, CDR2 SVGAGI. The CDR3 region has the DNA TGTGCCAGCAGTTACTCAGGGTTCGGCCAGCCCCAGCATTTT. It specifies CASSYSGFGQPQHF.